The present T cell receptor (beta chain) was sequenced within a study of blood T cell repertoires in COVID-19. Study-wide background: The United States, Italy and Spain supplied acute and convalescent COVID-19 samples. From T cells, B-cell-depleted T cells, or PBMCs came the material, which was cDNA or gDNA.

Germline values: CDR1 SGHNT, CDR2 YYREEE (reference sequence). V lost 2 bases, J lost 4 bases, and 11 bases lay in between. This CDR3 has 14 residues. Per the study methods: Amplification with reference gene primers provided the estimates of nucleated cell counts. Here immunoSEQ multiplex PCR was the method, and the copy in TCRdb shows in-frame clones only, minus some. The V and J calls and clone size come from that table; D and trimming were worked out from the DNA. The sample carries around 41,000 clones, 90% recorded once. The specimen sequenced was peripheral blood. The receptor comes from a human donor in a cohort sampled during active COVID-19. The rearrangement joins TRBV5-4 to TRBJ2-3; D perhaps matches TRBD1 (5 bases). CDR3 nucleotides: TGTGCCAGCAGCTTAAAAGGGGCTGCAGATACGCAGTATTTT. It specifies CASSLKGAADTQYF.